The rows below give T cell receptor beta chains drawn from one sample of a study of T-cell memory formation after mild COVID-19. Via MiXCR, TCRdb re-called the 5' RACE reads, giving one row per CDR3 protein. The sample contains approximately 100,000 distinct CDR3 sequences, approximately 17% of which appear only once. Material for sequencing was PBMCs or a T cell subset sorted from them (not recorded which). The receptors come from an adult woman who had mild COVID-19 (a few samples of this study predate the infection). Cell type and time point are not known. The CDR3 runs from the conserved cysteine through the conserved F or W.

v_gene	j_gene	CDR3aa
TRBV4-3	TRBJ2-1	CASSQAPWSGTSENNEKFF
TRBV20-1	TRBJ1-1	CSGWGDRGYTEAFF
TRBV5-4	TRBJ2-3	CASSLWSGAPTDTQYF
TRBV11-2	TRBJ2-2	CASSPGTSGSITGELFF
TRBV24-1	TRBJ2-3	CATSEIRRGTDTQYF
TRBV19	TRBJ2-4	CASSTGGDIQYF
TRBV27	TRBJ2-7	CASSLSTGYEQYF
TRBV4-1	TRBJ2-1	CASSHAPGPPEDEQFF
TRBV6-6	TRBJ2-1	CASSYSGDEQFF
TRBV9	TRBJ2-7	CASSVGGGTLSYEQYF
TRBV5-5	TRBJ2-7	CASSLAPLPYEQYF
TRBV7-8	TRBJ1-2	CASSLGTASLYGYTF
TRBV5-1	TRBJ1-1	CASSLEDWYTEAFF
TRBV2	TRBJ2-7	CASTQLDISDEQYF
TRBV24-1	TRBJ2-1	CATSDSGTAFEQFF
TRBV7-9	TRBJ2-1	CASSLEQDNEQFF
TRBV4-1	TRBJ2-4	CASSLPGQGDLAKNIQYF
TRBV7-8	TRBJ2-1	CASSLVGADYNEQFF
TRBV27	TRBJ1-1	CASSSGRANTEAFF
TRBV7-9	TRBJ1-1	CASSSPGSTEAFF
TRBV5-6	TRBJ1-1	CASSLGAPSTEAFF
TRBV27	TRBJ2-7	CASSWDRGATYEQYF
TRBV6-5	TRBJ2-5	CASSSVVGETQYF
TRBV7-9	TRBJ2-1	CASSPLPGRTPDEQFF
TRBV7-8	TRBJ1-2	CASSWGPAETLNYGYTF
TRBV4-1	TRBJ1-1	CASSRASSWDTEAFF
TRBV9	TRBJ2-2	CASSVGVREPNTGELFF
TRBV29-1	TRBJ1-2	CSVEGDREYGYTF
TRBV11-2	TRBJ1-4	CASSLQATNEKLFF
TRBV12-3/TRBV12-4	TRBJ2-1	CASNLAGGSYNEQFF
TRBV5-4	TRBJ2-3	CASSLGTGNTDTQYF
TRBV19	TRBJ1-1	CASSSPGIANTEAFF
TRBV7-9	TRBJ1-2	CASSDTRWGRGRGGYGYTF
TRBV4-2	TRBJ2-2	CASSFERGYTGELFF
TRBV12-3/TRBV12-4	TRBJ1-5	CASSLGRYNQPQHF
TRBV3-1	TRBJ2-1	CASSQVYTVGGYNEQFF
TRBV6-5	TRBJ2-7	CASSPSGTGAYEQYF
TRBV20-1	TRBJ2-1	CSHLQGEPYNEQFF
TRBV25-1	TRBJ2-7	CASSGSVAGKGSYEQYF
TRBV6-2/TRBV6-3	TRBJ2-7	CASSYRDSDYYEQYF
TRBV7-9	TRBJ2-7	CASSLVGQAYEQYF
TRBV5-1	TRBJ2-3	CASSISSGGGPDTQYF
TRBV29-1	TRBJ1-1	CSVDGGNTEAFF
TRBV24-1	TRBJ2-2	CATSENPSGPVSELFF
TRBV12-3/TRBV12-4	TRBJ2-7	CASIPGGQFTYEQYF
TRBV10-3	TRBJ2-2	CAMRRPSGTGELFF
TRBV20-1	TRBJ2-1	CSATTSGRDDEQFF
TRBV7-9	TRBJ2-5	CASSTGTTQETQYF
TRBV6-2/TRBV6-3	TRBJ2-7	CASSLTPTGMTYEQYF
TRBV6-5	TRBJ2-7	CASTFAEGAGEQYF
TRBV25-1	TRBJ2-7	CASSESWSYEQYF
TRBV7-6	TRBJ2-1	CASSSFTNEQFF
TRBV6-1	TRBJ1-1	CASSADPGSTEAFF
TRBV5-6	TRBJ2-2	CASSLGVTTVTGELFF
TRBV7-8	TRBJ1-1	CASSASTTEAFF
TRBV7-9	TRBJ2-3	CASSPGTSGYLDTQYF
TRBV18	TRBJ2-2	CASSPSGNTGELFF